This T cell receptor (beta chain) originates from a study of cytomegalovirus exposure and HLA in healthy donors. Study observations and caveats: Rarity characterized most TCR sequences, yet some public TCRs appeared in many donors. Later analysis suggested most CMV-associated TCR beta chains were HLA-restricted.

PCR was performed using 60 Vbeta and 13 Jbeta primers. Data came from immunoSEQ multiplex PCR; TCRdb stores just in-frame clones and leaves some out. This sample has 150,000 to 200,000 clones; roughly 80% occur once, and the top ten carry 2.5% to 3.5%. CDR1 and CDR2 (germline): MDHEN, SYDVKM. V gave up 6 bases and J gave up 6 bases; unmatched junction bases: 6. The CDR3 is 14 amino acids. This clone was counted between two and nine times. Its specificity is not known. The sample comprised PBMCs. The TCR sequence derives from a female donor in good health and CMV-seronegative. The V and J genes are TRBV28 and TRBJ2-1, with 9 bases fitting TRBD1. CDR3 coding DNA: TGTGCCAGCAGGGACAGGGGTTTCATCAATGAGCAGTTCTTC. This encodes CASRDRGFINEQFF.